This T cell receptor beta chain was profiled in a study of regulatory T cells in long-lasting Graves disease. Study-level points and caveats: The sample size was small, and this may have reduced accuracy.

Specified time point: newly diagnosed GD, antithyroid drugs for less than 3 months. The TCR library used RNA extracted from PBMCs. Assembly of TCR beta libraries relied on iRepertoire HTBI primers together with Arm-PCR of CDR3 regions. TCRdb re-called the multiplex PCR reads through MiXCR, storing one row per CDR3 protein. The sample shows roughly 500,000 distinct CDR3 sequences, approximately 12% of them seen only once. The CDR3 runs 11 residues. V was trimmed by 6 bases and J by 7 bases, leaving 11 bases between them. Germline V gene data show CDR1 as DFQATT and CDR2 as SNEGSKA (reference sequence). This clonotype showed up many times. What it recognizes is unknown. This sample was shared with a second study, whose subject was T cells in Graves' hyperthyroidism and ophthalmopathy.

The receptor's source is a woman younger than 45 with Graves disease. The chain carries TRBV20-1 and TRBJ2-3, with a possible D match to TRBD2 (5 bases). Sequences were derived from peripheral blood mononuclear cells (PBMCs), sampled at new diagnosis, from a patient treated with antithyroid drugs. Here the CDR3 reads CSAPGLNTQYF. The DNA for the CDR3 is TGCAGTGCCCCCGGACTTAATACGCAGTATTTT.